This TCR beta chain was obtained from a study of identifying expanded T cells in peripheral blood. Study-level points and caveats: Approximately two-week clone count variance significantly increased as total template count grew.

As for this clone: Its antigen is not identified.

Using immunoSEQ multiplex PCR, the repertoire was profiled, and TCRdb retains in-frame clones only, with some absent. The sample lists some 95,000 clones, more than 75% occurring once. Germline lookup yields CDR1 SGHDT and CDR2 YYEEEE. Trimming at V came to 1 base and at J to 10 bases, leaving 7 bases not matched to a gene. The CDR3 loop spans 13 amino acids. Sequences were obtained from blood. The clonotype comes from a person between 18 and 69 years old in good health. V and J are TRBV5-6 and TRBJ1-1; 7 bases match TRBD1. CDR3 nucleotide sequence: TGTGCCAGCAGCTTGTCCTCGGCAGGGGGAGCTTTCTTT. It specifies CASSLSSAGGAFF.